This T cell receptor beta chain was documented in a study of blood T cell repertoires in COVID-19. On the study more broadly: Sites across the United States, Italy and Spain contributed samples from acute and convalescent COVID-19.

The repertoire was sequenced with immunoSEQ multiplex PCR; TCRdb's copy has only in-frame clones and lacks some. This table has over 150,000 clones, over 80% appearing once. This CDR3 comprises 16 residues. Germline loops: CDR1 SQVTM, CDR2 ANQGSEA. Trimming removed 4 bases at V and 4 bases at J, with 20 bases between. The sequencing sample was made of peripheral blood. The rearrangement links TRBV29-1 to TRBJ1-5; the D gene is possibly TRBD1 (5 bases). The clonotype was recovered from a woman aged 60 to 75 who had recovered from COVID-19. CDR3 in DNA: TGCAGCGTTGGATACCAACTCGGGGGGGTAAATCAGCCCCAGCATTTT. It codes for CSVGYQLGGVNQPQHF.